Described below is a single T cell receptor beta chain sequence and its context. What it recognizes is unknown. These data are taken from a study of vaccination effects on CD4 cells after COVID-19. Sequencing followed a ViraFEST assay step that expanded antigen-specific CD4+ T cells with viral peptide pools. The culture ran for less than 12 days, and then CD4+ T cells were isolated. Among the vaccine recipients, none had a prior SARS-CoV-2 infection, and nucleocapsid antibodies were negative. Some 2 million PBMC were placed in each well, which was supplemented with about 10 IU/ml IL-2 and about 10 ug/ml peptides. Days 3 and 7 saw half the medium replaced with IL-2 medium. The CDR3 contains 13 residues. Per the germline V gene, CDR1 is MGHDK and CDR2 is SYGVNS. V lost 4 bases to trimming and J lost 0 bases, with 7 bases between them. Sequencing used immunoSEQ multiplex PCR; TCRdb keeps in-frame clones, though not all of them. This sample has 37,000 or so clones, with roughly 66% found just once.

Specimen: CD4+ T cells from PBMCs cultured with HCoV-OC43 spike peptides, collected before COVID-19 vaccination. Described subset: HCoV-OC43 spike overlapping peptide pool stimulation. The receptor was derived from a human donor who received a COVID-19 vaccine. The chain combines TRBV25-1 with TRBJ2-7, with D perhaps matching TRBD2 (6 bases). In DNA, the CDR3 is TGTGCCAGCAGTGGGCGGGACTCCTACGAGCAGTACTTC. Translation: CASSGRDSYEQYF.